This T cell receptor (beta chain) is from a study of response to subunit inactivated influenza vaccine. In TCRdb, the RT-PCR reads were re-called with MiXCR into one record per CDR3 protein. The sample has over 450,000 distinct CDR3 sequences; over 10% are singletons. Broader study findings: There was a suggestion from the authors that each seasonal influenza vaccination recruits few new T cells.

The CDR3 length is 16 residues. The V gene's germline CDR1 is MDHEN and CDR2 SYDVKM. Trimming took 2 bases from V and 0 from J, leaving 8 bases between them. This clonotype was found a few times. Its target is not known. Sequencing used PBMCs from blood, obtained 35 to 45 days after vaccination. This rearrangement joins TRBV28 to TRBJ1-6; no clear D. The receptor was derived from a man aged 50-59 years who received an inactivated influenza vaccine. CDR3 DNA sequence: TGTGCCAGCAGTTTAGTTGGGAGCTCCTATAATTCACCCCTCCACTTT. This gives the protein CASSLVGSSYNSPLHF.